A selection of T cell receptor beta chains follows, all from one sample in a study of cytomegalovirus exposure and HLA in healthy donors. The assay was immunoSEQ multiplex PCR, and TCRdb's table has in-frame clones only and misses some. The profile shows 180,000 or so clones, approximately 73% of them singletons. Sequencing was done on a sample of PBMCs. The origin of the receptors is a young woman in good health and CMV-seropositive. CDR3s include the opening cysteine and the closing phenylalanine or tryptophan. The D gene is left open where the match is weak. Clone size, where shown, is once, few, many, or a class for clones that have expanded.

size: .
V: TRBV10-3
length: 15
D: TRBD1
J: TRBJ2-7
DNA: TGTGCCATCAGCCCCCTGTCGACAGGGGTACCCGAGCAGTACTTC
CDR3: CAISPLSTGVPEQYF

size: .
V: TRBV4-3
length: 15
D: .
J: TRBJ1-2
DNA: TGCGCCAGCAGCCAAGATTGGGGGGGGCAACAAGGCTACACCTTC
CDR3: CASSQDWGGQQGYTF

size: .
V: TRBV6-5
length: 14
D: .
J: TRBJ2-7
DNA: TGTGCCAGCAGCCGAGGACAGAACCCCTACGAGCAGTACTTC
CDR3: CASSRGQNPYEQYF

size: .
V: TRBV19
length: 15
D: TRBD1
J: TRBJ1-5
DNA: TGTGCCAGTAGTGAGATGGGACAGAGCAATCAGCCCCAGCATTTT
CDR3: CASSEMGQSNQPQHF

size: .
V: TRBV6-1
length: 17
D: .
J: TRBJ1-4
DNA: TGTGCCAGCAGTGATGCTCGCGGGCAGTCGGCTAATGAAAAACTGTTTTTT
CDR3: CASSDARGQSANEKLFF

size: .
V: TRBV2
length: 14
D: .
J: TRBJ2-1
DNA: TGTGCCAGCATCCGGGACATCGTAGGCAATGAGCAGTTCTTC
CDR3: CASIRDIVGNEQFF

size: .
V: TRBV7-9
length: 14
D: TRBD1
J: TRBJ1-2
DNA: TGTGCCAGCAGCACGGGACAGCCAAACTATGGCTACACCTTC
CDR3: CASSTGQPNYGYTF

size: .
V: TRBV15
length: 17
D: TRBD2
J: TRBJ2-3
DNA: TGTGCCACCAGCTCCGGGGGGATTAGCAGCCACACAGATACGCAGTATTTT
CDR3: CATSSGGISSHTDTQYF

size: .
V: TRBV29-1
length: 15
D: .
J: TRBJ1-3
DNA: TGCAGCGTGGGAGGGGGTTTAGGGTCCGGAAACACCATATATTTT
CDR3: CSVGGGLGSGNTIYF

size: .
V: TRBV6-6
length: 15
D: .
J: TRBJ1-1
DNA: TGTGCCAGCAGCACCGGGGTTGCGGTGAACACTGAAGCTTTCTTT
CDR3: CASSTGVAVNTEAFF

size: .
V: TRBV4-1
length: 15
D: TRBD2
J: TRBJ2-7
DNA: TGCGCCAGCAGCCTGCGGGTAGCGGGGGGGTACGAGCAGTACTTC
CDR3: CASSLRVAGGYEQYF

size: few
V: TRBV4-1
length: 15
D: TRBD2
J: TRBJ2-5
DNA: TGCGCCAGCAGCCAAGATCGGGGGGGATTGGAGACCCAGTACTTC
CDR3: CASSQDRGGLETQYF

size: .
V: TRBV7-3
length: 16
D: .
J: TRBJ2-2
DNA: TGTGCCAGCAGCTTAACATCGACAGCGAACACCGGGGAGCTGTTTTTT
CDR3: CASSLTSTANTGELFF

size: .
V: TRBV5-1
length: 15
D: TRBD1
J: TRBJ1-6
DNA: TGCGCCAGCAGCTTCGCTCAGGGGGGATATTCACCCCTCCACTTT
CDR3: CASSFAQGGYSPLHF

size: .
V: TRBV7-2
length: 14
D: TRBD1
J: TRBJ1-1
DNA: TGTGCCAGCAGCTCCGCCGACAGGGGGCGGGGAGCTTTCTTT
CDR3: CASSSADRGRGAFF

size: .
V: TRBV4-3
length: 17
D: TRBD1
J: TRBJ1-6
DNA: TGCGCCAGCAGCCAAGCGAGAAGGGGACAGGGGGATTCACCCCTCCACTTT
CDR3: CASSQARRGQGDSPLHF

size: .
V: TRBV7-2
length: 15
D: .
J: TRBJ1-2
DNA: TGTGCCAGCAGCTTAGCCGGAACAGCTAACTATGGCTACACCTTC
CDR3: CASSLAGTANYGYTF

size: once
V: TRBV4-1
length: 14
D: .
J: TRBJ1-1
DNA: TGCGCCAGCAGCCAAGGTAAGATGGGCCCTGAAGCTTTCTTT
CDR3: CASSQGKMGPEAFF

size: .
V: TRBV5-6
length: 15
D: TRBD1
J: TRBJ2-1
DNA: TGTGCCAGTCTTATCCGGGACAGGGCCTACAATGAGCAGTTCTTC
CDR3: CASLIRDRAYNEQFF

size: .
V: TRBV10-2
length: 15
D: .
J: TRBJ2-3
DNA: TGCGCCAGCAGTGATGGAACAGGGGGGGCAGATACGCAGTATTTT
CDR3: CASSDGTGGADTQYF

size: .
V: TRBV4-1
length: 15
D: TRBD2
J: TRBJ2-1
DNA: TGCGCCAGCAGCCCTAGCGGGGGGGATTTGGATGAGCAGTTCTTC
CDR3: CASSPSGGDLDEQFF

size: .
V: TRBV5-1
length: 15
D: .
J: TRBJ2-7
DNA: TGCGCCAGCAGCTTGAGGGGCCCGCTAGACTACGAGCAGTACTTC
CDR3: CASSLRGPLDYEQYF

size: .
V: TRBV5-8
length: 17
D: TRBD1
J: TRBJ2-1
DNA: TGTGCCAGCAGCTCTAGTTACCGGGACAGAAAATACAATGAGCAGTTCTTC
CDR3: CASSSSYRDRKYNEQFF

size: .
V: TRBV19
length: 13
D: TRBD1
J: TRBJ2-5
DNA: TGTGCCAGTAGTAAGGGACAGGGTGAGACCCAGTACTTC
CDR3: CASSKGQGETQYF

size: .
V: TRBV4-2
length: 16
D: .
J: TRBJ1-4
DNA: TGTGCCAGCAGCCAAGAGATCAGCAGGACTAATGAAAAACTGTTTTTT
CDR3: CASSQEISRTNEKLFF

size: .
V: TRBV2
length: 14
D: .
J: TRBJ1-2
DNA: TGTGCCAGCAGCGTAAGGGGCCAAGGGGATGGCTACACCTTC
CDR3: CASSVRGQGDGYTF

size: .
V: TRBV5-1
length: 15
D: .
J: TRBJ1-1
DNA: TGCGCCAGCAGCTTGGGGGGACTGGTGAACACTGAAGCTTTCTTT
CDR3: CASSLGGLVNTEAFF

size: .
V: TRBV28
length: 14
D: .
J: TRBJ1-2
DNA: TGTGCCAGCAGTCCAGCGGGGTTGGACTATGGCTACACCTTC
CDR3: CASSPAGLDYGYTF

size: .
V: TRBV6-1
length: 14
D: TRBD1
J: TRBJ2-1
DNA: TGTGCCAGCAGCGTAACAGGGGGCGCCGATGAGCAGTTCTTC
CDR3: CASSVTGGADEQFF

size: .
V: TRBV6-1
length: 13
D: .
J: TRBJ1-4
DNA: TGTGCCAGCAAAAGAGCCTATAATGAAAAACTGTTTTTT
CDR3: CASKRAYNEKLFF

size: .
V: TRBV7-2
length: 15
D: TRBD1
J: TRBJ2-1
DNA: TGTGCCAGCAGCTTAGTGGGGACAGAATACAATGAGCAGTTCTTC
CDR3: CASSLVGTEYNEQFF

size: .
V: TRBV4-2
length: 16
D: TRBD2
J: TRBJ2-5
DNA: TGTGCCAGCAGCATAGGACTAGCGGGGACCCAAGAGACCCAGTACTTC
CDR3: CASSIGLAGTQETQYF

size: .
V: TRBV7-9
length: 15
D: TRBD1
J: TRBJ2-3
DNA: TGTGCCAGCAGCATCACAGGGGCCCACACAGATACGCAGTATTTT
CDR3: CASSITGAHTDTQYF

size: .
V: TRBV5-1
length: 16
D: TRBD1
J: TRBJ2-7
DNA: TGCGCCAGCAGCCTGAACGGGGACAGGGAGAACTACGAGCAGTACTTC
CDR3: CASSLNGDRENYEQYF

size: .
V: TRBV5-1
length: 12
D: TRBD2
J: TRBJ2-1
DNA: TGCGCCAGTAGCTTAGCGGGGTATGAGCAGTTCTTC
CDR3: CASSLAGYEQFF

size: .
V: TRBV7-9
length: 14
D: .
J: TRBJ2-5
DNA: TGTGCCAGCAGACCAGACACCAACCAAGAGACCCAGTACTTC
CDR3: CASRPDTNQETQYF

size: .
V: TRBV7-6
length: 13
D: .
J: TRBJ2-5
DNA: TGTGCGTCTAGGCGGGTGAGCCAAGAGACCCAGTACTTC
CDR3: CASRRVSQETQYF

size: .
V: TRBV5-1
length: 16
D: TRBD2
J: TRBJ2-3
DNA: TGCGCCAGCAGCTTTGGGAGCGGGGGGGCCACAGATACGCAGTATTTT
CDR3: CASSFGSGGATDTQYF

size: once
V: TRBV2
length: 14
D: TRBD2
J: TRBJ2-3
DNA: TGTGCCAGCAGTTCTAGCGGGGGGGCGGATACGCAGTATTTT
CDR3: CASSSSGGADTQYF

size: .
V: TRBV5-1
length: 15
D: TRBD1
J: TRBJ2-5
DNA: TGCGCCAGCAGCTGGGGACAGGGGGGCCAAGAGACCCAGTACTTC
CDR3: CASSWGQGGQETQYF

size: .
V: TRBV5-1
length: 14
D: .
J: TRBJ2-2
DNA: TGCGCCAGCAGCTGGGACTCGAACACCGGGGAGCTGTTTTTT
CDR3: CASSWDSNTGELFF

size: .
V: TRBV21-1
length: 16
D: .
J: TRBJ1-4
DNA: TGTGCCAGCAGCTCGCACAGGGATGGCACTAATGAAAAACTGTTTTTT
CDR3: CASSSHRDGTNEKLFF

size: .
V: TRBV6-6
length: 15
D: .
J: TRBJ2-7
DNA: TGTGCCAGCAGTTCGTGGACAGAAACAACCCGCGAGCAGTACTTC
CDR3: CASSSWTETTREQYF

size: .
V: TRBV4-2
length: 15
D: TRBD1
J: TRBJ1-3
DNA: TGTGCCAGCAGCCGCACCGGGACAGTTGGAAACACCATATATTTT
CDR3: CASSRTGTVGNTIYF

size: .
V: TRBV27
length: 16
D: TRBD1
J: TRBJ2-1
DNA: TGTGCCAGCAGTACCTTGGACAGGGGACCCTACAATGAGCAGTTCTTC
CDR3: CASSTLDRGPYNEQFF

size: .
V: TRBV7-2
length: 18
D: TRBD2
J: TRBJ2-5
DNA: TGTGCCAGCAGCTCCACGACTAGCGGGGGGGCCGGGAGAAAGACCCAGTACTTC
CDR3: CASSSTTSGGAGRKTQYF

size: .
V: TRBV9
length: 17
D: TRBD1
J: TRBJ2-2
DNA: TGTGCCAGCAGCGGAGAGGGACAGGGGGCGTCCGCCGGGGAGCTGTTTTTT
CDR3: CASSGEGQGASAGELFF

size: .
V: TRBV2
length: 15
D: TRBD1
J: TRBJ2-7
DNA: TGTGCCAGCAGGATCTTCAGGGGGCGGATCGTCGTGCAGTACTTC
CDR3: CASRIFRGRIVVQYF

size: once
V: TRBV6-5
length: 13
D: .
J: TRBJ2-7
DNA: TGTGCCAGCAGCCAGACCAGGAGAGGGGAGCAGTACTTC
CDR3: CASSQTRRGEQYF

size: .
V: TRBV6-1
length: 19
D: TRBD1
J: TRBJ1-1
DNA: TGTGCCAGCAGTGAATTGGGGGGTGGGGCAGGGGGCTGGAACACTGAAGCTTTCTTT
CDR3: CASSELGGGAGGWNTEAFF

size: .
V: TRBV5-6
length: 14
D: .
J: TRBJ1-6
DNA: TGTGCCAGCAGCTTTGGTCAGGCAAGGGGACCCCTCCACTTT
CDR3: CASSFGQARGPLHF

size: .
V: TRBV5-1
length: 15
D: TRBD2
J: TRBJ2-5
DNA: TGCGCCAGCAGCCCCACGGTCGGGGGGGAAGAGACCCAGTACTTC
CDR3: CASSPTVGGEETQYF

size: few
V: TRBV4-3
length: 17
D: TRBD1
J: TRBJ1-2
DNA: TGCGCCAGCAGCCAAGACGCCAGGGGGATTTCTAACTATGGCTACACCTTC
CDR3: CASSQDARGISNYGYTF